The text below deals with one T cell receptor beta chain. The data were taken from a study of blood T cell repertoires in COVID-19. Study context: T cells, B-cell-depleted T cells, or PBMCs supplied cDNA or gDNA.

With 6 bases clipped from V and 7 bases from J, the junction kept 7 bases outside the gene matches. Looked up from germline, CDR1 is LNHDA and CDR2 is SQIVND (reference sequence). CDR3 size: 14 residues. Assay: immunoSEQ multiplex PCR; the TCRdb copy retains only in-frame clones and omits some. The data contain 140,000 to 150,000 clones, approximately 80% of them singletons. Sequencing was carried out using peripheral blood. The TCR was taken from a man aged 55 to 69 with active or convalescent COVID-19. V usage is TRBV19 and J usage is TRBJ1-4; TRBD1 matches at 8 bases. The CDR3 is CASSRQGTGEKLFF. For the CDR3, the DNA is TGTGCCAGTAGCAGACAGGGGACCGGTGAAAAACTGTTTTTT.